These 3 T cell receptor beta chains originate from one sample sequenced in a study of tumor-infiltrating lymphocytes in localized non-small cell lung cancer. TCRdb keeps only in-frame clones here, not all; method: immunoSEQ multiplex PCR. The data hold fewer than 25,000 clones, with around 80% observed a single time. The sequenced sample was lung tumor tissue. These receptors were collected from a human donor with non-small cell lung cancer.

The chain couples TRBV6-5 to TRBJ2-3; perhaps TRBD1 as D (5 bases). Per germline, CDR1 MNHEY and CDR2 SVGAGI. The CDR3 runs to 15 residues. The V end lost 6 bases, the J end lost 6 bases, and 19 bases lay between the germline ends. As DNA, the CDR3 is TGTGCCAGCAGCCAGAGGAGCCTCTCAGGGGATACGCAGTATTTT. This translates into CASSQRSLSGDTQYF.

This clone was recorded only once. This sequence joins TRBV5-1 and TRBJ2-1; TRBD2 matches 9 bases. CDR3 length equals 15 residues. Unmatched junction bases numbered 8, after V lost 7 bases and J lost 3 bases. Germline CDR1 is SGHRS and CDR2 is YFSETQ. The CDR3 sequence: CASSKERGDYNEQFF. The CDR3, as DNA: TGCGCCAGCTCCAAAGAGCGGGGGGACTACAATGAGCAGTTCTTC.

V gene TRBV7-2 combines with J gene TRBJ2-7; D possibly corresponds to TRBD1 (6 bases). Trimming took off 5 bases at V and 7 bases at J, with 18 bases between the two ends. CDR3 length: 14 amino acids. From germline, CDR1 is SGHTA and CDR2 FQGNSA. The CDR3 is CASSVVQGSGEQYF. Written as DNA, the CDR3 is TGTGCCAGCAGCGTAGTACAGGGATCGGGGGAGCAGTACTTC.